These T cell receptor beta chains were read from a single sample in a study of PD-L1 blockade in urothelial cancer. Measured with immunoSEQ multiplex PCR; TCRdb has only the in-frame clones, and not every one. The table shows around 41,000 clones, with approximately 90% occurring only once. The material was PBMCs, obtained around atezolizumab (anti-PD-L1) treatment. All receptors derive from a woman aged 60-75 years with urothelial cancer. Each CDR3 is given without its conserved first and last residue. The listing skips clone size in some rows; elsewhere it reads once, few, many or a size class.

J: TRBJ2-2; size: -; V: TRBV9; CDR3: ASSASGELVSGELF
J: TRBJ2-3; size: -; V: TRBV12-5; CDR3: ASGLAPDSPGEY
J: TRBJ2-1; size: -; V: TRBV14; CDR3: ASSPIGLAGAGEQF
J: TRBJ1-1; size: -; V: TRBV5-1; CDR3: ASSLEFHVNTEAF
J: TRBJ1-4; size: -; V: TRBV19; CDR3: ASSMWRNEKLF
J: TRBJ1-1; size: -; V: TRBV6-6; CDR3: ASSYLSAEAF
J: TRBJ1-5; size: -; V: TRBV9; CDR3: ASSADYSNQPQH
J: TRBJ1-1; size: -; V: TRBV4-2; CDR3: ASSQEWAANTEAF
J: TRBJ2-7; size: -; V: TRBV19; CDR3: ASSISGGETYEQY
J: TRBJ2-1; size: once; V: TRBV27; CDR3: ASSLSLGAQEQF
J: TRBJ2-5; size: -; V: TRBV4-2; CDR3: ASSQEGTGGIETQY
J: TRBJ1-2; size: -; V: TRBV5-8; CDR3: ASSLGRQKGYGYT
J: TRBJ2-7; size: once; V: TRBV27; CDR3: ASSSISGRTYEQY
J: TRBJ2-3; size: -; V: TRBV9; CDR3: ASSVVSSGSPDTQY
J: TRBJ2-1; size: -; V: TRBV7-9; CDR3: ASSPAGQGKIEQF
J: TRBJ2-3; size: -; V: TRBV5-4; CDR3: ASSEHRGDTQY